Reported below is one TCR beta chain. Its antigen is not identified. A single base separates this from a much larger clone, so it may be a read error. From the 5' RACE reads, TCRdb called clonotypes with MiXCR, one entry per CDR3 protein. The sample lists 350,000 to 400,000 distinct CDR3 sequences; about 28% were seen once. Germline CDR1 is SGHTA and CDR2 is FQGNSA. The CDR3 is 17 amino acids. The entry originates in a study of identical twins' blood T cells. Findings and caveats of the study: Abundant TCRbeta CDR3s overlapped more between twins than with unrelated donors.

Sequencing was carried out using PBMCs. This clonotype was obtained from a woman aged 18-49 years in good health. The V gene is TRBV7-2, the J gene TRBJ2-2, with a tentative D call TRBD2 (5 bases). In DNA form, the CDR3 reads TGTGCCAGCAGCTTAGCGTTGGACCGAACGAACACCGGGGAGCCGTTTTTT. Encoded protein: CASSLALDRTNTGEPFF.